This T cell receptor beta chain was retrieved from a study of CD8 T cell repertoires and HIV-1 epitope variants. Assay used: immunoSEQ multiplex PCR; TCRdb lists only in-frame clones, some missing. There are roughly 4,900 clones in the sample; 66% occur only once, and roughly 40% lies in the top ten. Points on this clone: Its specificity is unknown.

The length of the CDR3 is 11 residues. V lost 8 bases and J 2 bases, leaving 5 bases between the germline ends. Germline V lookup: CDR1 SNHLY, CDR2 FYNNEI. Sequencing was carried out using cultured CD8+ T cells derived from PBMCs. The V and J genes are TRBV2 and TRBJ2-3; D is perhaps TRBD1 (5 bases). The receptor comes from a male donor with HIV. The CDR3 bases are TGTGCCAGCGGGGCCACAGATACGCAGTATTTT. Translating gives CASGATDTQYF.